This TCR beta chain is from a study of shared clonotypes between healthy human individuals. Study-wide results and caveats: The study found roughly 5% of naive CD4 clonotypes shared across a few donors.

Of note for this clone: The antigen is unknown.

Germline V gene lookup returns CDR1 SGHTA and CDR2 FQGNSA. The CDR3 is 13 residues long. TCRdb's copy holds only in-frame clones and misses some; the assay was immunoSEQ multiplex PCR. Among hundreds of thousands of clones listed, around 72% were seen once. The sample comprised memory CD4+ T cells sorted from blood. Described subset: CD45RA-negative fraction. This receptor was taken from a woman in her 30s in good health. The V and J genes are TRBV7-2 and TRBJ1-1, with D perhaps TRBD1 (5 bases). CDR3 sequence (DNA): TGTGCTACAGCGGCCCAGACAGACACTGAAGCTTTCTTT. This sequence encodes CATAAQTDTEAFF.